This T cell receptor (beta chain) was profiled in a study of a mutant IDH1 vaccine in newly diagnosed glioma. Study observations and caveats: The vaccine induced immune responses, and these occurred in 80% to 95% of patients.

As for this clone: Its antigen remains unknown.

Time point of the sample: week 11, during vaccination. Each dose delivered 300 ug of mutant IDH1 20-mer peptide subcutaneously with imiquimod. Sequenced by immunoSEQ multiplex PCR; TCRdb stores in-frame clones only, minus some. The table includes approximately 61,000 clones, around 80% detected once. The length of the CDR3 is 11 residues. The V end was cut by 0 bases, the J end by 6 bases, with 3 bases between. Germline V gene data show CDR1 as SGHRS and CDR2 as YFSETQ. The TCR comes from a man aged 50 to 60 with glioma. The sequenced sample was PBMCs, obtained from a glioma patient whose treatment included an IDH1 peptide vaccine. V usage is TRBV5-1 and J usage is TRBJ1-1; D is ambiguous. The CDR3 reads CASSLGAEAFF. The CDR3 region has the DNA TGCGCCAGCAGCTTGGGGGCTGAAGCTTTCTTT.